Below, 7 T cell receptor beta chains from the same sample are listed, as sequenced in a study of technical replicates of blood from a few donors. Sequencing used immunoSEQ multiplex PCR; TCRdb keeps in-frame clones, though not all of them. This table has 100,000 or so clones, around 95% appearing once. Sequencing was performed on T cells isolated from PBMCs. The source is a human donor in good health.

The chain has TRBV5-1 and TRBJ1-4, with D maybe TRBD1 (6 bases). V lost 1 base to trimming and J lost 2 bases, with 9 bases between them. Germline loops: CDR1 SGHRS, CDR2 YFSETQ. The CDR3 extends over 15 amino acids. Here the CDR3 reads CASSLTDRTNEKLFF. Written as DNA, the CDR3 is TGCGCCAGCAGCTTGACAGACAGGACTAATGAAAAACTGTTTTTT.

The gene calls are TRBV5-6 and TRBJ2-7; 9 bases are a match to TRBD1. Trimming cost V 3 bases and J 5 bases; bases outside gene matches: 12. The CDR3 is made up of 16 amino acids. Germline CDR1 reads SGHDT; CDR2 reads YYEEEE. CDR3 nucleotides: TGTGCCAGCAGCTCATTCGGAGGGGACAGGGTAAACGAGCAGTACTTC. Encoded protein: CASSSFGGDRVNEQYF.

V usage is TRBV7-6 and J usage is TRBJ2-3; D is ambiguous. The germline V gene encodes CDR1 SGHVS and CDR2 FNYEAQ. V was trimmed by 4 bases and J by 7 bases, leaving 12 bases between them. This CDR3 is built from 13 residues. CDR3 loop: CASSSSSFHTQYF. CDR3 sequence (DNA): TGTGCCAGCAGCTCATCTAGTTTTCATACGCAGTATTTT.

The chain links TRBV28 to TRBJ2-3; 7 nucleotides agree with TRBD2. The junction had 4 bases not matched to a gene; V was cut back by 7 bases and J by 0 bases. This CDR3 is built from 14 residues. The germline gives CDR1 MDHEN, CDR2 SYDVKM. The chain's CDR3 is CASTPGGSTDTQYF. In nucleotides, the CDR3 is TGTGCCAGCACTCCCGGGGGGAGCACAGATACGCAGTATTTT.

The chain carries TRBV7-2 and TRBJ1-1; D is undetermined. This CDR3 has 15 residues. V lost 0 bases and J 3 bases, leaving 11 bases between the germline ends. CDR1 is SGHTA and CDR2 is FQGNSA in the germline V gene. CDR3 bases: TGTGCCAGCAGCTTAGCGCAGACAAGCTACACTGAAGCTTTCTTT. Amino acid sequence: CASSLAQTSYTEAFF.

The genes are TRBV6-1 and TRBJ1-3; D is unresolved. Per the germline V gene, CDR1 is MNHNS and CDR2 is SASEGT. This CDR3 has 15 residues. V lost 3 bases and J lost 0, with 9 bases in between. In DNA, the CDR3 is TGTGCCAGCAGTGAGATGGCTTACTCTGGAAACACCATATATTTT. Translating it yields CASSEMAYSGNTIYF.

The V and J genes are TRBV7-9 and TRBJ1-4; 8 bases map to TRBD1. Per germline, CDR1 SEHNR and CDR2 FQNEAQ (reference sequence). The V and J ends lost 2 bases and 11 bases, in that order; junction bases with no gene match: 10. The CDR3 covers 15 residues. The CDR3 region has the DNA TGTGCCAGCAGCTTACCCGGGACAGGTTCGGGGAAACTGTTTTTT. Its protein is CASSLPGTGSGKLFF.